The 22 T cell receptor beta chains listed next were all sequenced from one sample in a study of blood T cell repertoires in COVID-19. Sequenced by immunoSEQ multiplex PCR; TCRdb stores in-frame clones only, minus some. Of 100,000 to 150,000 clones listed, 84% are singletons. Sample: PBMCs or T cells enriched from blood (not recorded which). The receptors shown here come from a woman in her 30s who had recovered from COVID-19.

CDR3 nucleotides: TGTGCCAGCAGCTCCAGGGTGAAAGAGACCCAGTACTTC. Its translation is CASSSRVKETQYF. The chain has TRBV11-3 and TRBJ2-5; possibly TRBD1 for D (5 bases). Between the trimmed V and J ends, which lost 4 bases and 3 bases, there was a span of 9 bases. Germline CDR1 reads SGHNT; CDR2 reads YENEEA. This CDR3 comprises 13 residues.

The rearrangement links TRBV6-5 to TRBJ1-6; D may be TRBD1 (6 bases). CDR3 size: 14 residues. CDR1 is MNHEY and CDR2 is SVGAGI in the germline V gene. Trimming left V 6 bases short and J 8 bases short, with 14 bases between. The CDR3 DNA follows: TGTGCCAGCAGGCGGACAGAACAACATTCACCCCTCCACTTT. It encodes CASRRTEQHSPLHF.

This clone occurred once. This chain links TRBV7-2 with TRBJ2-7; D remains ambiguous. V was cut by 5 bases and J by 6 bases, with 8 bases left in between. Germline V gene data show CDR1 as SGHTA and CDR2 as FQGNSA. This CDR3 comprises 11 residues. For the CDR3, the DNA is TGTGCCAGCAGCCTCTTATTCGAGCAGTACTTC. This translates into CASSLLFEQYF. Full variable domain (remainder filled in from reference TRBV7-2 and TRBJ2-7): GAGVSQSPSNKVTEKGKDVELRCDPISGHTALYWYRQSLGQGLEFLIYFQGNSAPDKSGLPSDRFSAERTGGSVSTLTIQRTQQEDSAVYLCASSLLFEQYFGPGTRLTVT.

The chain links TRBV11-2 to TRBJ2-5, with 9 nucleotides matching TRBD1. CDR3 size: 13 residues. Germline lookup yields CDR1 SGHAT and CDR2 FQNNGV. Trimming at V came to 5 bases and at J to 5 bases, leaving 3 bases not matched to a gene. Written as DNA, the CDR3 is TGTGCCAGCAGCGGGGACAGGGTGGAGACCCAGTACTTC. Protein product: CASSGDRVETQYF.

V and J are TRBV15 and TRBJ1-2; D is undetermined. Germline CDR1 is LNHNV and CDR2 is YYDKDF (reference sequence). This CDR3 has 13 residues. With 2 bases removed from V and 2 bases from J, the gap between germline ends came to 6 bases. In nucleotides, the CDR3 is TGTGCCACCAGCAGACAGGCAAACTATGGCTACACCTTC. It encodes CATSRQANYGYTF.

The chain has TRBV5-1 and TRBJ2-5, with 7 bases fitting TRBD1. Germline trimming cut 8 bases from V and 4 bases from J; bases unmatched to any gene: 11. This CDR3 region has 14 residues. The germline gives CDR1 SGHRS, CDR2 YFSETQ. The CDR3 bases are TGCGCCAGTACACTCATACAGGGGAGAGAGACCCAGTACTTC. Translated: CASTLIQGRETQYF. Full variable domain (rest looked up from reference TRBV5-1 and TRBJ2-5): KAGVTQTPRYLIKTRGQQVTLSCSPISGHRSVSWYQQTPGQGLQFLFEYFSETQRNKGNFPGRFSGRQFSNSRSEMNVSTLELGDSALYLCASTLIQGRETQYFGPGTRLLVL.

CDR3 amino acids: CASRSVTSGGILEYF. The CDR3 coding sequence is TGTGCCAGCAGATCTGTGACTAGCGGAGGAATTTTAGAGTACTTC. The chain joins TRBV5-8 to TRBJ2-7; 9 bases map to TRBD2. Per the germline V gene, CDR1 is SGHTS and CDR2 is YDEGEE. The CDR3 length is 15 residues. After removal of 5 bases from V and 11 bases from J, the junction contained 17 bases not matched to a gene.

The chain is built from TRBV7-2 and TRBJ2-7, with 7 bases that match TRBD2. This CDR3 is 18 amino acids long. The germline V gene has CDR1 SGHTA and CDR2 FQGNSA. Trimming at V came to 5 bases and at J to 4 bases, leaving 20 bases not matched to a gene. CDR3 residues: CASSPVTFWREFVYEQYF. DNA for the CDR3: TGTGCCAGCAGCCCCGTGACCTTCTGGCGGGAGTTTGTTTACGAGCAGTACTTC. The full variable domain, rest sourced from reference TRBV7-2 and TRBJ2-7, is GAGVSQSPSNKVTEKGKDVELRCDPISGHTALYWYRQSLGQGLEFLIYFQGNSAPDKSGLPSDRFSAERTGGSVSTLTIQRTQQEDSAVYLCASSPVTFWREFVYEQYFGPGTRLTVT.

The gene calls are TRBV27 and TRBJ2-5; weak D call: TRBD2 (5 bases). The length of the CDR3 is 11 residues. Germline CDR1 and CDR2: MNHEY and SMNVEV (reference sequence). V was shortened by 8 bases and J by 4 bases, with 8 bases between the two germline ends. CDR3 region: CASPEGETQYF. The CDR3 DNA is TGTGCCAGCCCCGAGGGAGAGACCCAGTACTTC.

The rearrangement links TRBV18 to TRBJ2-1, with D maybe TRBD1 (6 bases). In germline, CDR1 is KGHSH, CDR2 LQKENI. V lost 3 bases and J 0 bases, leaving 12 bases between the germline ends. This CDR3 has 16 residues. The CDR3 coding sequence is TGTGCCAGCTCACCGCCCGGACAGAGCTCCTACAATGAGCAGTTCTTC. The encoded protein is CASSPPGQSSYNEQFF.

The CDR3 bases are TGTGCCAGCTCACGGCCCGGGACAGCCGGAAACTATGGCTACACCTTC. This codes for CASSRPGTAGNYGYTF. The chain couples TRBV18 to TRBJ1-2, with 7 bases aligning to TRBD1. This CDR3 contains 16 residues. CDR1 and CDR2 from the germline V gene are KGHSH and LQKENI. V was clipped by 4 bases and J by 2 bases; unmatched bases: 10.

The gene calls are TRBV19 and TRBJ1-5; a possible D gene is TRBD1 (6 bases). The CDR3 is 13 amino acids. The germline V gene encodes CDR1 LNHDA and CDR2 SQIVND (reference sequence). V was shortened by 10 bases and J by 6 bases, with 16 bases between the two germline ends. In nucleotides, the CDR3 is TGTGCCACCACGGGGGGGGGCGGTCAGCCCCAGCATTTT. Its protein product is CATTGGGGQPQHF.

The chain is built from TRBV4-2 and TRBJ2-7, with TRBD2 identical over 10 bases. V lost 1 base, J lost 0 bases, and 0 bases stayed unmatched. Germline V gene lookup returns CDR1 LGHNA and CDR2 YNFKEQ. The CDR3 totals 15 residues. The CDR3 sequence: CASSQGLAGSYEQYF. In DNA form, the CDR3 reads TGTGCCAGCAGCCAAGGACTAGCGGGCTCCTACGAGCAGTACTTC.

The chain couples TRBV19 to TRBJ2-2, with TRBD2 as a possible D gene (6 bases). CDR1 and CDR2 from the germline V gene are LNHDA and SQIVND (reference sequence). This CDR3 contains 15 residues. V lost 4 bases and J lost 4, with 13 bases in between. CDR3 region: CASSTSLRGTGELFF. The CDR3 DNA sequence: TGTGCCAGTAGTACTTCGCTGCGGGGCACCGGGGAGCTGTTTTTT.

The rearrangement links TRBV14 to TRBJ2-3; D gene unclear. V gave up 5 bases and J gave up 2 bases, with 8 bases separating them. The CDR3 spans 13 residues. The germline gives CDR1 SGHDN, CDR2 FVKESK. CDR3 sequence: CASSEIFTDTQYF. In DNA, the CDR3 is TGTGCCAGCAGCGAGATCTTCACAGATACGCAGTATTTT.

The chain recombines TRBV7-2 with TRBJ1-2; 7 bases match TRBD1. This CDR3 region has 13 residues. CDR1 is SGHTA and CDR2 is FQGNSA in the germline V gene. The trim removed 3 bases at V and 5 bases at J, leaving 3 bases unmatched. The CDR3, as DNA: TGTGCCAGCAGCTTCGACAGGGAGTATGGCTACACCTTC. Its translation is CASSFDREYGYTF.

The gene calls are TRBV7-2 and TRBJ2-3, with a weak D call TRBD1 (6 bases). Trimming removed 6 bases from V and 5 bases from J, with 24 bases in between. In germline, CDR1 is SGHTA, CDR2 FQGNSA. The length of the CDR3 is 17 residues. The CDR3: CASSSGVGTPRRDTQYF. CDR3 nucleotide sequence: TGTGCCAGCAGTTCAGGGGTGGGGACGCCCCGGAGAGATACGCAGTATTTT.

This chain joins TRBV19 and TRBJ2-7; D unresolved. The CDR3 is 15 amino acids. Looked up from germline, CDR1 is LNHDA and CDR2 is SQIVND (reference sequence). Trimming left V 4 bases short and J 3 bases short, with 16 bases between. The CDR3 loop reads CASSKVAGQRYEQYF. The CDR3 DNA follows: TGTGCCAGTAGTAAGGTGGCAGGTCAACGCTACGAGCAGTACTTC.

The genes are TRBV7-2 and TRBJ1-4; D remains ambiguous. Trimming removed 1 base at V and 4 bases at J, with 13 bases between. This CDR3 region has 16 residues. Germline V gives CDR1 SGHTA, CDR2 FQGNSA. The CDR3 is CASSLVSGRNNEKLFF. The CDR3 nucleotides read TGTGCCAGCAGCTTAGTTTCAGGCAGAAATAATGAAAAACTGTTTTTT.

The chain recombines TRBV7-9 with TRBJ2-3; D is perhaps TRBD1 (5 bases). V was cut by 11 bases and J by 6 bases, with 15 bases left in between. The CDR3 runs 12 residues. In germline, CDR1 is SEHNR, CDR2 FQNEAQ (reference sequence). CDR3 residues: CAGQGPPDTQYF. In DNA, the CDR3 is TGTGCCGGGCAGGGCCCTCCCGATACGCAGTATTTT.

The V call is TRBV27, the J call TRBJ1-5; possible D gene TRBD1, 5 bases. The CDR3 is 15 residues long. Germline V gene sequence: CDR1 MNHEY, CDR2 SMNVEV (reference sequence). The germline V and J ends were trimmed by 2 bases and 0 bases, with 8 bases remaining between them. The CDR3 region is CASSLRGPSNQPQHF. CDR3 nucleotide sequence: TGTGCCAGCAGTTTAAGGGGTCCTAGCAATCAGCCCCAGCATTTT.

This clone was observed a handful of times. This sequence joins TRBV24-1 and TRBJ2-7; D might be TRBD1 (5 bases). CDR3 length: 16 residues. Germline V gene data show CDR1 as KGHDR and CDR2 as SFDVKD. The V end was cut by 4 bases, the J end by 5 bases, with 20 bases between. CDR3 bases: TGTGCCACCAGTGAGTTCTCGGGCCAAGGGGTAGACGAGCAGTACTTC. This gives the protein CATSEFSGQGVDEQYF.